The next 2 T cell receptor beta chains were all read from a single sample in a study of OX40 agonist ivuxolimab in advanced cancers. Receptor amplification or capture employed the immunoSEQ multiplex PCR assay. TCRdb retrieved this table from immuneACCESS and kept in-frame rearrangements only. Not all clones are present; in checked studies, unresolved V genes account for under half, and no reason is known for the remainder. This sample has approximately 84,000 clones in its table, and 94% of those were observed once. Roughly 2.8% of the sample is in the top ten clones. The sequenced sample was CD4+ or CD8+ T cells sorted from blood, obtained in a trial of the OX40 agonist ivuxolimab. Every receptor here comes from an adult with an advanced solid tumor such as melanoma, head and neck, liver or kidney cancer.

The CDR3 coding sequence is TGTGCCAGCACCGTTTACAGGGGCCGCCAAGACAATGAGCAGTTCTTC. Translation: CASTVYRGRQDNEQFF. This chain connects TRBV28 to TRBJ2-1, with 7 bases aligning to TRBD1. The germline V gene encodes CDR1 MDHEN and CDR2 SYDVKM. Losses at the gene ends were 7 bases for V and 5 bases for J; bases not matched to a gene: 14. This CDR3 spans 16 amino acids.

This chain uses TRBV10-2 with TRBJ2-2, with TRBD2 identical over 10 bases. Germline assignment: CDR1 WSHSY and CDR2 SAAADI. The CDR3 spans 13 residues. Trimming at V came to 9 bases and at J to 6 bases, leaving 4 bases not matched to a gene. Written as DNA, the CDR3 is TGCGCCAGTTCTAGCGGGGGCGCCGGGGAGCTGTTTTTT. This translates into CASSSGGAGELFF.